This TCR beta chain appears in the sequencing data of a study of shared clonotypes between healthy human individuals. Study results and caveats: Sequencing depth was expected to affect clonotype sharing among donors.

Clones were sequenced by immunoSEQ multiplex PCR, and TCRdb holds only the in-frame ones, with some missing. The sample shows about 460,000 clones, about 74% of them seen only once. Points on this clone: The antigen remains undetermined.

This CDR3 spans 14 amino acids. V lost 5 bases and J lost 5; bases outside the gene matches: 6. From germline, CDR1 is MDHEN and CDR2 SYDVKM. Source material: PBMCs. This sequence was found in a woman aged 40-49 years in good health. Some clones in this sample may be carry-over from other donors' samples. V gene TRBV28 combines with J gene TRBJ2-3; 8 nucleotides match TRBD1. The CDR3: CASSLQGAIDTQYF. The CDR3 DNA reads TGTGCCAGCAGTCTCCAGGGGGCTATAGATACGCAGTATTTT.